Listed here are 30 T cell receptor beta chains from one sample, sequenced in a study of identical twins. MiXCR was run by TCRdb on the 5' RACE reads, yielding one entry per CDR3 protein. The repertoire holds roughly 720,000 distinct CDR3 sequences, with 15% to 20% as singletons. The same data also went into a second study, on T cells expressing NK-cell markers.

The specimen was PBMCs. Receptor source: a woman between 18 and 30 years old in good health.

The V gene is TRBV15, the J gene TRBJ2-3; D unresolved. V dropped 4 bases and J dropped 1 base, with 18 bases sitting between them. Looked up from germline, CDR1 is LNHNV and CDR2 is YYDKDF (reference sequence). CDR3 length equals 17 residues. The CDR3 DNA sequence: TGTGCCACCAGCACCGCCCGCCAGGTCCACGGCACAGATACGCAGTATTTT. Its protein is CATSTARQVHGTDTQYF.

Only a few counts were recorded for this clonotype. The gene calls are TRBV27 and TRBJ1-3, with D unresolved. V lost 6 bases to trimming and J lost 0 bases, with 9 bases between them. The CDR3 runs to 14 residues. From germline, CDR1 is MNHEY and CDR2 SMNVEV (reference sequence). In DNA form, the CDR3 reads TGTGCCAGCAGCTCCGTAATCTCTGGAAACACCATATATTTT. Amino acids: CASSSVISGNTIYF.

The chain employs TRBV5-1 and TRBJ2-1; TRBD1 might be the D (6 bases). The CDR3 extends over 15 amino acids. Trimming took off 4 bases at V and 4 bases at J, with 15 bases between the two ends. Germline CDR1 reads SGHRS; CDR2 reads YFSETQ. The CDR3 DNA follows: TGCGCCAGCAGCCCGACCCGGACAGCTTACAATGAGCAGTTCTTC. This codes for CASSPTRTAYNEQFF.

CDR3 sequence reads: CSVGGGLARGETQYF. Here the CDR3 DNA reads TGCAGCGTTGGAGGGGGACTAGCGCGCGGGGAGACCCAGTACTTC. The rearrangement uses TRBV29-1 and TRBJ2-5; 10 bases match TRBD2. J lost 5 bases, V lost 4 bases, and 10 bases had no gene match. Germline lookup yields CDR1 SQVTM and CDR2 ANQGSEA. The CDR3 runs 15 residues.

The chain is built from TRBV4-1 and TRBJ2-1; TRBD2 aligns across 10 bases. The CDR3 has 14 residues. Losses at the gene ends were 5 bases for V and 7 bases for J; bases not matched to a gene: 5. Looked up from germline, CDR1 is MGHRA and CDR2 is YSYEKL. The CDR3, as DNA: TGCGCCAGCAGCACGCTAGCGGGAGTAAATGAGCAGTTCTTC. Amino acid sequence: CASSTLAGVNEQFF.

The chain combines TRBV15 with TRBJ1-5; weak D call: TRBD1 (5 bases). Germline CDR1 LNHNV, CDR2 YYDKDF (reference sequence). The length of the CDR3 is 13 residues. V was cut by 5 bases and J by 7 bases, with 12 bases left in between. The CDR3 loop is CATSRQGGQPQHF. The CDR3 DNA is TGTGCCACCAGCCGTCAGGGAGGACAGCCCCAGCATTTT.

A few counts support this clonotype. The V gene is TRBV25-1, the J gene TRBJ1-1; the match to TRBD1 covers 9 bases. V lost 3 bases to trimming and J lost 0 bases; unmatched junction nucleotides: 5. Germline V lookup: CDR1 MGHDK, CDR2 SYGVNS. The CDR3 is made up of 16 amino acids. CDR3 loop: CASSEGQGFMNTEAFF. CDR3 in DNA: TGTGCCAGCAGTGAGGGACAGGGTTTCATGAACACTGAAGCTTTCTTT.

This clonotype showed up just a few times. The V call is TRBV5-1, the J call TRBJ1-4, with 7 bases fitting TRBD1. In germline, CDR1 is SGHRS, CDR2 YFSETQ. The CDR3 covers 14 residues. V lost 10 bases, J lost 8 bases, and 14 bases stayed unmatched. This CDR3 reads CASKNIQGGEKLFF. The CDR3 DNA is TGCGCCTCCAAGAACATACAAGGGGGCGAAAAACTGTTTTTT.

This clonotype appeared a few times. The chain carries TRBV2 and TRBJ2-7, with 12 bases lining up with TRBD2. This CDR3 region has 14 residues. Germline V CDR1 and CDR2: SNHLY, FYNNEI. J gave up 6 bases and V 6 bases, and 6 bases lay outside the gene matches. The CDR3: CASSPGLAGREQYF. DNA of the CDR3: TGTGCCAGCAGCCCGGGACTAGCGGGCCGCGAGCAGTACTTC. Looking up the rest from reference TRBV2 and TRBJ2-7 gives the full variable domain: EPEVTQTPSHQVTQMGQEVILRCVPISNHLYFYWYRQILGQKVEFLVSFYNNEISEKSEIFDDQFSVERPDGSNFTLKIRSTKLEDSAMYFCASSPGLAGREQYFGPGTRLTVT.

V and J are TRBV7-9 and TRBJ1-2, with no clear D. Trimming pared 1 base from V and 3 bases from J, leaving 15 bases between. CDR1 is SEHNR and CDR2 is FQNEAQ in the germline V gene (reference sequence). This CDR3 has 16 amino acids. CDR3 amino acids: CASSLDPPRTHYGYTF. In nucleotides, the CDR3 is TGTGCCAGCAGCTTAGACCCCCCACGGACTCACTATGGCTACACCTTC.

This clonotype appeared many times. The rearrangement links TRBV12-3 or TRBV12-4 to TRBJ1-5; 9 positions match TRBD1. V lost 6 bases, J lost 7 bases, and 7 bases stayed unmatched. The CDR3 has 14 amino acids. The CDR3 coding sequence is TGTGCCAGCAGGCCGGGACAGGGAGGACAGCCCCAGCATTTT. Residues: CASRPGQGGQPQHF.

As DNA, the CDR3 is TGCAGTGCTAGGGTGACAGGTTTTGGTGAAGCTTTCTTT. Amino acid sequence: CSARVTGFGEAFF. The chain employs TRBV20-1 and TRBJ1-1; TRBD1 is a possible D gene (6 bases). CDR1 DFQATT and CDR2 SNEGSKA come from the germline V gene (reference sequence). The CDR3 spans 13 residues. V was clipped by 3 bases and J by 7 bases, with 15 bases between them.

The chain joins TRBV5-1 to TRBJ1-4; the D is unclear. CDR1 and CDR2 from the germline V gene are SGHRS and YFSETQ. The CDR3 consists of 14 residues. Trimming removed 0 bases from V and 8 bases from J, with 11 bases in between. This CDR3 is CASSLGRAPEKLFF. The CDR3 DNA reads TGCGCCAGCAGCTTGGGTAGGGCACCCGAAAAACTGTTTTTT.

J is TRBJ1-3 and V is TRBV12-3 or TRBV12-4; D remains ambiguous. The CDR3 sequence is 16 residues long. Trimming stripped 5 bases from V and 0 bases from J, with 14 bases between. The CDR3 here is CASSPRTVVSGNTIYF. CDR3 DNA: TGTGCCAGCAGTCCTAGGACCGTTGTCTCTGGAAACACCATATATTTT.

The chain combines TRBV5-1 with TRBJ2-7; a weak D match, TRBD1 (6 bases). Trimming stripped 3 bases from V and 4 bases from J, with 14 bases between. The CDR3 is made up of 14 amino acids. Looked up from germline, CDR1 is SGHRS and CDR2 is YFSETQ. CDR3 protein: CASSSTTGIYEQYF. In DNA, the CDR3 is TGCGCCAGCAGCTCAACTACAGGGATATACGAGCAGTACTTC.

The V gene is TRBV5-1, the J gene TRBJ2-1; D is unclear. Deletions cut 7 bases from V and 6 bases from J, with 8 bases between. CDR3 length: 11 amino acids. CDR1 and CDR2 from the germline V gene are SGHRS and YFSETQ. The CDR3 coding sequence is TGCGCCAGCTCCCCAGCCAATGAGCAGTTCTTC. Protein sequence: CASSPANEQFF.

This clonotype was seen only a few times. The V gene is TRBV24-1, the J gene TRBJ2-2; 7 bases line up with TRBD1. The CDR3 has 14 residues. V dropped 7 bases and J dropped 3; count of bases not matched to a gene: 4. Germline V CDR1 and CDR2: KGHDR, SFDVKD. CDR3 loop: CATSRDSHTGELFF. DNA for the CDR3: TGTGCCACCAGCCGGGACAGTCACACCGGGGAGCTGTTTTTT.

V is TRBV12-3 or TRBV12-4 and J is TRBJ2-5; D might be TRBD2 (6 bases). The CDR3 covers 15 residues. V shed 6 bases and J shed 4 bases, with 18 bases lying between them. As DNA, the CDR3 is TGTGCCAGCAGCTACGGGACCGGAGGGCTAGAGACCCAGTACTTC. Protein: CASSYGTGGLETQYF.

This clonotype has just a few counts. CDR3 residues: CASSTGTGPKEQFF. The CDR3 nucleotides read TGTGCCAGCAGCACAGGGACAGGGCCTAAAGAGCAGTTCTTC. This sequence joins TRBV7-2 and TRBJ2-1, with TRBD1 identical over 9 bases. The CDR3 contains 14 residues. The junction had 9 bases not matched to a gene; V was cut back by 5 bases and J by 10 bases. From germline, CDR1 is SGHTA and CDR2 FQGNSA. The full variable domain, completed using reference TRBV7-2 and TRBJ2-1, is GAGVSQSPSNKVTEKGKDVELRCDPISGHTALYWYRQSLGQGLEFLIYFQGNSAPDKSGLPSDRFSAERTGGSVSTLTIQRTQQEDSAVYLCASSTGTGPKEQFFGPGTRLTVL.

This clonotype turned up a few times. The DNA for the CDR3 is TGTGCTAGTGGTTCACGGACAGGGGGATCAACTTACCAAGAGACCCAGTACTTC. It is translated as CASGSRTGGSTYQETQYF. The V call is TRBV12-5, the J call TRBJ2-5; TRBD1 matches at 10 bases. CDR1 and CDR2 from the germline V gene are LGHNT and FRNRAP. The CDR3 is 18 residues long. The V and J ends lost 4 bases and 0 bases, in that order; junction bases with no gene match: 11.

This clonotype was seen a few times. CDR3 in DNA: TGCGCCAGCAGCTTGGATCAGGGGGCGCGGTACGAGCAGTACTTC. Its protein is CASSLDQGARYEQYF. The chain employs TRBV5-1 and TRBJ2-7, with 8 bases that match TRBD1. Germline CDR1 is SGHRS and CDR2 is YFSETQ. The length of the CDR3 is 15 residues. The junction had 6 bases not matched to a gene; V was cut back by 0 bases and J by 4 bases.

The V gene is TRBV20-1, the J gene TRBJ1-1; no clear D gene. Germline CDR1 reads DFQATT; CDR2 reads SNEGSKA (reference sequence). Trimming took off 7 bases at V and 4 bases at J, with 13 bases between the two ends. The CDR3 loop spans 12 amino acids. CDR3 sequence: CSVAQGITEAFF. In DNA form, the CDR3 reads TGCAGTGTCGCCCAAGGGATCACTGAAGCTTTCTTT.

The chain links TRBV5-1 to TRBJ1-5; 10 nucleotides line up with TRBD1. The ends lost 3 bases at V and 3 bases at J; junction bases unmatched: 3. Germline V gene sequence: CDR1 SGHRS, CDR2 YFSETQ. CDR3 length equals 15 residues. The CDR3 DNA follows: TGCGCCAGCAGCTCGGGACAGGGGCTCAATCAGCCCCAGCATTTT. It encodes CASSSGQGLNQPQHF.

The J gene is TRBJ2-3, the V gene TRBV12-3 or TRBV12-4; D not resolved. The V end lost 5 bases, the J end lost 8 bases, and 11 bases lay between the germline ends. The CDR3 has 12 residues. The CDR3 region has the DNA TGTGCCAGCAGTCCAACAGTGGTTACGCAGTATTTT. Translating gives CASSPTVVTQYF.

The rearrangement uses TRBV7-9 and TRBJ2-7; no clear D gene. Trimming cost V 3 bases and J 4 bases, with 13 bases left between them. The germline V gene has CDR1 SEHNR and CDR2 FQNEAQ (reference sequence). CDR3 length: 14 amino acids. CDR3 coding DNA: TGTGCCAGCAGCTTCAACCGGCTCGGGTACGAGCAGTACTTC. Translation gives CASSFNRLGYEQYF.

The rearrangement links TRBV6-5 to TRBJ2-3, with 10 bases that match TRBD2. The length of the CDR3 is 16 residues. The J segment lost 0 bases and the V segment lost 6 bases, leaving 6 bases of the junction unmatched. Germline CDR1 MNHEY, CDR2 SVGAGI. The CDR3 protein is CASSYLAGVSTDTQYF. CDR3 bases: TGTGCCAGCAGCTATCTAGCGGGGGTTAGCACAGATACGCAGTATTTT.

The chain has TRBV12-3 or TRBV12-4 and TRBJ2-7, with 8 positions matching TRBD2. V dropped 10 bases and J dropped 6; count of bases not matched to a gene: 11. This CDR3 has 13 residues. Here the CDR3 reads CATQRELEREQYF. CDR3 DNA sequence: TGTGCCACTCAGCGGGAGTTGGAACGCGAGCAGTACTTC.

In DNA, the CDR3 is TGCAGCGTAGGAACTAGCCCAGAGACCCAGTACTTC. This encodes CSVGTSPETQYF. The chain uses TRBV29-1 and TRBJ2-5; TRBD2 is a possible D gene (6 bases). From germline, CDR1 is SQVTM and CDR2 ANQGSEA. V shed 6 bases and J shed 4 bases, with 12 bases lying between them. This CDR3 is built from 12 residues.

In this sample, this clonotype turned up many times. The chain is built from TRBV10-3 and TRBJ2-1; 7 bases match TRBD1. The V segment lost 6 bases and the J segment 1 base; nucleotides outside the gene matches: 6. The CDR3 extends over 15 amino acids. The germline gives CDR1 ENHRY, CDR2 SYGVKD. In DNA, the CDR3 is TGTGCCATCAGGGGGACAGACTGGTCCTACAATGAGCAGTTCTTC. Its protein is CAIRGTDWSYNEQFF.

The rearrangement joins TRBV5-1 to TRBJ1-6; TRBD1 matches 7 bases. V trimming: 4 bases; J trimming: 7 bases; junction bases outside the gene matches: 8. The CDR3 is 15 residues long. Germline V gene data show CDR1 as SGHRS and CDR2 as YFSETQ. The CDR3 loop reads CASSAGQVVNSPLHF. CDR3 nucleotide sequence: TGCGCCAGCAGCGCCGGACAGGTGGTCAATTCACCCCTCCACTTT.